A single sample is the source of the 32 T cell receptor beta chains below, sequenced in a study of CXCR3-negative and CXCR3-positive naive CD8 T cells. General study points: CXCR3-positive naive cells carried more hydrophobic TRB CDR3s than CXCR3-negative ones.

No antigens are known for them. Libraries of TRB cDNA were made by 5' RACE and carried UMIs. Reanalyzing the 5' RACE reads, TCRdb keeps one entry per CDR3 protein, without DNA. This sample carries over 55,000 distinct CDR3 sequences, with 0.5% to 0.55% going to the ten biggest clones. The sample comprised naive CXCR3+ CD8+ T cells from blood. The subset here: CD45RO-CCR7+CD27+CD95- naive CD8+ T cells expressing CXCR3 (TNR3+). Every receptor here comes from a human donor in good health. Some clones in this sample may be carry-over from other donors' samples.

The chain joins TRBV5-6 to TRBJ2-7. This CDR3 comprises 11 residues. Per the germline V gene, CDR1 is SGHDT and CDR2 is YYEEEE. CDR3: CASSFSLEQYF.

CDR3 region: CASSFDREPGQPQHF. The J gene is TRBJ1-5, the V gene TRBV7-2; as DNA is missing, the TRBD1 call by TCRdb cannot be tested. The CDR3 covers 15 residues. The germline V gene encodes CDR1 SGHTA and CDR2 FQGNSA.

The chain couples TRBV18 to TRBJ2-7; the D gene TCRdb calls, TRBD1, cannot be checked with no DNA. The germline CDR1 and CDR2 sequences are KGHSH and LQKENI. This CDR3 comprises 15 residues. CDR3 sequence reads: CASSPEGTGYYEQYF.

CDR3 in amino acids: CASSQLAGGGLAYNEQFF. This rearrangement joins TRBV11-2 to TRBJ2-1; TCRdb's D call, TRBD2, is unchecked because there is no DNA. This CDR3 has 18 amino acids. Germline CDR1 SGHAT, CDR2 FQNNGV. Full variable domain (rest looked up from reference TRBV11-2 and TRBJ2-1): EAGVAQSPRYKIIEKRQSVAFWCNPISGHATLYWYQQILGQGPKLLIQFQNNGVVDDSQLPKDRFSAERLKGVDSTLKIQPAKLEDSAVYLCASSQLAGGGLAYNEQFFGPGTRLTVL.

The rearrangement links TRBV4-3 to TRBJ1-1. From germline, CDR1 is LGHNA and CDR2 YSLEER. CDR3 length: 14 residues. This CDR3 is CASSQDWAGTEAFF.

The chain carries TRBV14 and TRBJ2-3. The germline gives CDR1 SGHDN, CDR2 FVKESK. The CDR3 runs 18 residues. This CDR3 is CASSQDPDTLSSTDTQYF.

The V gene is TRBV11-2, the J gene TRBJ2-3; TCRdb reports TRBD2, a call that lacks DNA to check it against. Germline V lookup: CDR1 SGHAT, CDR2 FQNNGV. The CDR3 consists of 15 residues. CDR3 residues: CASSFEGRGTDTQYF. Full variable domain (rest looked up from reference TRBV11-2 and TRBJ2-3): EAGVAQSPRYKIIEKRQSVAFWCNPISGHATLYWYQQILGQGPKLLIQFQNNGVVDDSQLPKDRFSAERLKGVDSTLKIQPAKLEDSAVYLCASSFEGRGTDTQYFGPGTRLTVL.

The chain carries TRBV12-3 or TRBV12-4 and TRBJ2-2; TCRdb reports TRBD1, a call that lacks DNA to check it against. The CDR3 spans 19 residues. CDR3 region: CASSFPGGGQEINTGELFF.

V gene TRBV3-1 combines with J gene TRBJ1-5. This CDR3 region has 13 residues. CDR1 is LGHDT, CDR2 YNNKEL, per germline (reference sequence). Here the CDR3 reads CASSLGRVQPQHF. The full variable domain, its missing parts supplied by reference TRBV3-1 and TRBJ1-5, is DTAVSQTPKYLVTQMGNDKSIKCEQNLGHDTMYWYKQDSKKFLKIMFSYNNKELIINETVPNRFSPKSPDKAHLNLHINSLELGDSAVYFCASSLGRVQPQHFGDGTRLSIL.

The chain is built from TRBV4-3 and TRBJ2-1; lacking DNA, the TRBD2 call made by TCRdb goes unchecked. The V gene's germline CDR1 is LGHNA and CDR2 YSLEER. The length of the CDR3 is 16 residues. CDR3 in amino acids: CASSQDASGVGGRQFF.

This chain joins TRBV20-1 and TRBJ2-1. The CDR3 extends over 15 amino acids. Germline assignment: CDR1 DFQATT and CDR2 SNEGSKA (reference sequence). The CDR3 spells CSAPKLGSSYNEQFF.

The chain combines TRBV6-6 with TRBJ2-3; TCRdb's assignment of TRBD1 cannot be checked, as there is no DNA. The CDR3 runs 15 residues. Germline V CDR1 and CDR2: MNHNY, SVGAGI (reference sequence). The CDR3: CASSYSGQSTDTQYF.

This chain uses TRBV7-2 with TRBJ1-1. The CDR3 extends over 17 amino acids. From germline, CDR1 is SGHTA and CDR2 FQGNSA. CDR3 protein: CASSLASLIGREAEAFF.

The rearrangement joins TRBV12-3 or TRBV12-4 to TRBJ1-2; absent DNA, TCRdb's TRBD1 call cannot be checked. This CDR3 spans 13 amino acids. The CDR3 sequence: CASGGTANYGYTF.

The chain uses TRBV29-1 and TRBJ2-7; without DNA, the TCRdb call of TRBD1 cannot be checked. The CDR3 covers 12 residues. Germline V gene sequence: CDR1 SQVTM, CDR2 ANQGSEA. The CDR3 loop is CSVPGHSYEQYF.

CDR3 loop: CSVEDKRAQGAGNVLTF. The chain carries TRBV29-1 and TRBJ2-6; the TCRdb D gene call, TRBD1, has no DNA to confirm it. The CDR3 extends over 17 amino acids. CDR1 is SQVTM, CDR2 ANQGSEA, per germline. Using reference TRBV29-1 and TRBJ2-6 for the parts outside the CDR3, the full variable domain is SAVISQKPSRDICQRGTSLTIQCQVDSQVTMMFWYRQQPGQSLTLIATANQGSEATYESGFVIDKFPISRPNLTFSTLTVSNMSPEDSSIYLCSVEDKRAQGAGNVLTFGAGSRLTVL.

The CDR3 loop is CASSERVLEETQYF. The chain uses TRBV2 and TRBJ2-5. Per the germline V gene, CDR1 is SNHLY and CDR2 is FYNNEI. The CDR3 loop spans 14 amino acids.

V is TRBV29-1 and J is TRBJ1-1; the TRBD1 assignment by TCRdb is unverifiable without DNA. Germline V gene sequence: CDR1 SQVTM, CDR2 ANQGSEA. The CDR3 runs to 11 residues. This CDR3 reads CSVVSGGEAFF.

This chain connects TRBV3-1 to TRBJ2-2. Germline assignment: CDR1 LGHDT and CDR2 YNNKEL (reference sequence). The CDR3 has 16 residues. CDR3: CASSQAHGANTGELFF. Combining the CDR3 with reference TRBV3-1 and TRBJ2-2 gives the whole variable domain DTAVSQTPKYLVTQMGNDKSIKCEQNLGHDTMYWYKQDSKKFLKIMFSYNNKELIINETVPNRFSPKSPDKAHLNLHINSLELGDSAVYFCASSQAHGANTGELFFGEGSRLTVL.

The V call is TRBV7-3, the J call TRBJ2-3; absent DNA, TCRdb's TRBD1 call cannot be checked. The CDR3 spans 15 residues. Per the germline V gene, CDR1 is SGHTA and CDR2 is FQGTGA. This CDR3 is CASSFPGGATDTQYF.

The gene calls are TRBV9 and TRBJ2-7; TCRdb's D call of TRBD1 is untestable without DNA. Germline CDR1 SGDLS, CDR2 YYNGEE. CDR3 length: 16 residues. CDR3 amino acids: CASSAYHGTGLYEQYF.

The rearrangement uses TRBV28 and TRBJ2-1. The V gene's germline CDR1 is MDHEN and CDR2 SYDVKM. This CDR3 comprises 15 residues. The CDR3 protein is CASSLLAGLDNEQFF.

The V call is TRBV6-5, the J call TRBJ1-1; checking the TCRdb D call of TRBD1 is not possible without DNA. The V gene's germline CDR1 is MNHEY and CDR2 SVGAGI. This CDR3 contains 18 residues. The CDR3 loop reads CASRGTGTGVFAGTEAFF.

The chain couples TRBV14 to TRBJ2-3. The germline CDR1 and CDR2 sequences are SGHDN and FVKESK. The CDR3 contains 16 residues. CDR3 protein: CASSHMKVESTDTQYF.

The V and J genes are TRBV5-6 and TRBJ2-1; without DNA, the TCRdb call of TRBD1 cannot be checked. CDR1 and CDR2 (germline): SGHDT, YYEEEE. This CDR3 has 16 residues. This CDR3 is CASSYVSGAPYNEQFF.

This chain links TRBV12-3 or TRBV12-4 with TRBJ2-7; TCRdb gives TRBD1 as the D gene, but with no DNA this cannot be confirmed. This CDR3 region has 14 residues. CDR3 sequence: CASSPWTGRGEQYF.

The chain carries TRBV28 and TRBJ1-1; the D gene TCRdb calls, TRBD1, cannot be checked with no DNA. In germline, CDR1 is MDHEN, CDR2 SYDVKM. The length of the CDR3 is 16 residues. The CDR3 protein is CASSLVTRGLNTEAFF. The full variable domain, rest sourced from reference TRBV28 and TRBJ1-1, is DVKVTQSSRYLVKRTGEKVFLECVQDMDHENMFWYRQDPGLGLRLIYFSYDVKMKEKGDIPEGYSVSREKKERFSLILESASTNQTSMYLCASSLVTRGLNTEAFFGQGTRLTVV.

The gene calls are TRBV4-3 and TRBJ2-3; the TCRdb call, TRBD2, lacks DNA for checking. The CDR3 spans 18 residues. Germline V gene lookup returns CDR1 LGHNA and CDR2 YSLEER. CDR3 residues: CASSQEGDLAGATDTQYF.

V and J are TRBV6-5 and TRBJ2-1. The CDR3 loop spans 11 amino acids. Germline V lookup: CDR1 MNHEY, CDR2 SVGAGI. Here the CDR3 reads CASSYSREQFF.

The J gene is TRBJ2-5, the V gene TRBV6-5; as DNA is missing, the TRBD1 call by TCRdb cannot be tested. CDR1 is MNHEY and CDR2 is SVGAGI in the germline V gene. CDR3 length equals 15 residues. CDR3 loop: CASSYGTGAGETQYF.

V and J are TRBV12-3 or TRBV12-4 and TRBJ2-7. This CDR3 has 14 amino acids. This chain's CDR3 is CASSLYGPAYEQYF.

The V and J genes are TRBV20-1 and TRBJ2-7; with no DNA, the TCRdb D assignment of TRBD1 cannot be verified. CDR1 is DFQATT, CDR2 SNEGSKA, per germline (reference sequence). The CDR3 spans 14 residues. CDR3 amino acids: CSARDLDTAYEQYF.